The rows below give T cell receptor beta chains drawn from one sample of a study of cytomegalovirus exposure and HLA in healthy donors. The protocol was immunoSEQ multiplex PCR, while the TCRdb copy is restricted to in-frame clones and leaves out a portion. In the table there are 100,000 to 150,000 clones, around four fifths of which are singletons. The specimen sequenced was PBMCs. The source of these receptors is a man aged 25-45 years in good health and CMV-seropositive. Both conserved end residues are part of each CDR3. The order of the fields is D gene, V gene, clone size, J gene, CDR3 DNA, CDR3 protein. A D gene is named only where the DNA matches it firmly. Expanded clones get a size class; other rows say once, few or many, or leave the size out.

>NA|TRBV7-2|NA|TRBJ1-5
TGTGCCAGCAGCTTAAATGGCCAGCCCCAGCATTTT
CASSLNGQPQHF
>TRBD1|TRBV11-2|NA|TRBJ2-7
TGTGCCAGCAGCACCCCGGACAGGGCCTACGAGCAGTACTTC
CASSTPDRAYEQYF
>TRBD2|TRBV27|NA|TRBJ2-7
TGTGCCAGCAGTTTACGGGGGGGTGGCGAGCAGTACTTC
CASSLRGGGEQYF
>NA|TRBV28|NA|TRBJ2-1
TGTGCCAGCAGTTTATTAGGGGACTGGAATGAGCAGTTCTTC
CASSLLGDWNEQFF
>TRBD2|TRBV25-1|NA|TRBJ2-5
TGTGCCAGCAGTGAGACTACTAGCGTGAGTGAGCAGTACTTC
CASSETTSVSEQYF
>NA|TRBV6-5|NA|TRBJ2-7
TGTGCCAGCAGCCGGGACTTCAGCTCCTACGAGCAGTACTTC
CASSRDFSSYEQYF
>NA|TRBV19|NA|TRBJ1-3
TGTGCCAGTAGTATAGGGCGGCAATCTGGAAACACCATATATTTT
CASSIGRQSGNTIYF
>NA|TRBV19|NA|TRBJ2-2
TGTGCCAGTTCCAGGGAGGCCGGGGAGCTGTTTTTT
CASSREAGELFF
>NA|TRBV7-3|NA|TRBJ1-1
TGTGCCAGCAGCCCGTATCAGGTGACTGAAGCTTTCTTT
CASSPYQVTEAFF
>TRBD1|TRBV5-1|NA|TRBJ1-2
TGCGCCAGCAGCTGGACAGGGGTTGGATATGGCTACACCTTC
CASSWTGVGYGYTF
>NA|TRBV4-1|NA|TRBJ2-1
TGCGCCAGCAGCCAAGGCGGGATAGTTTTCTTC
CASSQGGIVFF
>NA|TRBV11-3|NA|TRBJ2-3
TGTGCCAGCAGCCACCCCCGGACAGATACGCAGTATTTT
CASSHPRTDTQYF
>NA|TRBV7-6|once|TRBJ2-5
TGTGCCAGCAGCTTAGGATCACTACAAGAGACCCAGTACTTC
CASSLGSLQETQYF
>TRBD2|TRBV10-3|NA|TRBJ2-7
TGTGCCATCAGTGAGGGGCGGGGGGACGGCTCCTACGAGCAGTACTTC
CAISEGRGDGSYEQYF
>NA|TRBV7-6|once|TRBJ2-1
TGTGCCAGCAGCTTAAACAGGGCCAATGAGCAGTTCTTC
CASSLNRANEQFF
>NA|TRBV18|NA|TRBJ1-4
TGTGCCAGCTCACGACAGGACTCAACTAATGAAAAACTGTTTTTT
CASSRQDSTNEKLFF
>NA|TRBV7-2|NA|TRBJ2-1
TGTGCCAGCAGCTTAGACAGGACCAATGAGCAGTTCTTC
CASSLDRTNEQFF
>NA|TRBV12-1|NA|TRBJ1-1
TGTGCCAGCAGCTTTGTGCAAGGGGGTTCCACTGAAGCTTTCTTT
CASSFVQGGSTEAFF
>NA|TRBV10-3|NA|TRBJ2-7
TGTGCCATCAGTCCCCCCGGGACTGTTGGCGAGCAGTACTTC
CAISPPGTVGEQYF
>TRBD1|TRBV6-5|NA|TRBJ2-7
TGTGCCAGCAGTCGGACAAGCGACAGGGCGTACGAGCAGTACTTC
CASSRTSDRAYEQYF
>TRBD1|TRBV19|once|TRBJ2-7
TGTGCCAGTGGGCCGACAGGGACCTACGAGCAGTACTTC
CASGPTGTYEQYF
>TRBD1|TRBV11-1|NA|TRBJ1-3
TGTGCCAGCAGCCGGACAGGAGATTCTGGAAACACCATATATTTT
CASSRTGDSGNTIYF
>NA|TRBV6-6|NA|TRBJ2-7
TGTGCCAGCAGTGACCGACGGTGGACACTCTACGAGCAGTACTTC
CASSDRRWTLYEQYF
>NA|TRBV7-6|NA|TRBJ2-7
TGTGCCAGCAGCTTAGGGGTCGGGAGAGGCTCCTACGAGCAGTACTTC
CASSLGVGRGSYEQYF
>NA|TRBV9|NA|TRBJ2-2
TGTGCCAGCAGCGTAGTTCCCGTTCCGAACACCGGGGAGCTGTTTTTT
CASSVVPVPNTGELFF
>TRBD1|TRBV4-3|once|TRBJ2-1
TGCGCCAGCAGCCAATACAGGGGCTTCTACAATGAGCAGTTCTTC
CASSQYRGFYNEQFF
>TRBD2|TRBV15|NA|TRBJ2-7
TGTGCCACCACCGAGGGACTAGCGGACGACGAGCAGTACTTC
CATTEGLADDEQYF
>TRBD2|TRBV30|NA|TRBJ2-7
TGTGCCTGGAGGAATGGGGGGGTCTCCTACGAGCAGTACTTC
CAWRNGGVSYEQYF
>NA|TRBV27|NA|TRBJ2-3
TGTGCCAGCAGTGCCCAACGCGACAAAGGATCGACGCAGTATTTT
CASSAQRDKGSTQYF
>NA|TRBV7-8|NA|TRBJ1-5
TGTGCCAGCAGCTTAGGACCAGGGCAGGACAATCAGCCCCAGCATTTT
CASSLGPGQDNQPQHF
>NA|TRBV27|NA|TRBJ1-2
TGTGCCAGCACCACGGGACTGGGCTATGGCTACACCTTC
CASTTGLGYGYTF
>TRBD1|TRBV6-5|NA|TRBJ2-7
TGTGCCAGCAGCCAGGGACAGGGGGCCCGCGAGCAGTACTTC
CASSQGQGAREQYF
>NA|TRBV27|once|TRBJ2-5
TGTGCCAGCAGTTTTCGAGAGACCCAGTACTTC
CASSFRETQYF
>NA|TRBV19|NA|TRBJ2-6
TGTGCCAGTAGTATTTCTGCAGGGACTGGGGCCAACGTCCTGACTTTC
CASSISAGTGANVLTF
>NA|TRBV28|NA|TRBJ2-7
TGTGCCAGCAGTCCGGGACAAGAGTACGAGCAGTACTTC
CASSPGQEYEQYF
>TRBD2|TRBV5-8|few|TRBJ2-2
TGTGCCAGCAGCACGAGACTAGCGGGAGGGACAGGGGAGCTGTTTTTT
CASSTRLAGGTGELFF
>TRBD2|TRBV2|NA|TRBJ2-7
TGTGCCAGCAGGGCGACTAGCGGGCTCTACGAGCAGTACTTC
CASRATSGLYEQYF
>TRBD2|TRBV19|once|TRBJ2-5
TGTGCCAGTAGTCATGGGACTAGCGGGAGTTGGGGGAAACCAGGGGAGACCCAGTACTTC
CASSHGTSGSWGKPGETQYF
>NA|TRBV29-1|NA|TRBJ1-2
TGCAGCGTTGGGGCAGACTATGGCTACACCTTC
CSVGADYGYTF
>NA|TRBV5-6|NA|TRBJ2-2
TGTGCCAGCAGCTCTATCAGTCGGGCCGGGGAGCTGTTTTTT
CASSSISRAGELFF
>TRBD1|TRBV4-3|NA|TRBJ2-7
TGCGCCAGCAGCCTTAAGACAGGGGGCACTTACGAGCAGTACTTC
CASSLKTGGTYEQYF
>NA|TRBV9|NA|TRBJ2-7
TGTGCCAGCAGCGTAGGTGGAATGGACCGGGGGAGTGAGCAGTACTTC
CASSVGGMDRGSEQYF
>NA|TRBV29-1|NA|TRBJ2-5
TGCAGCGTTGAGCTCATGGTAGCAGAGACCCAGTACTTC
CSVELMVAETQYF
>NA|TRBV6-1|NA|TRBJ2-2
TGTGCCAGCAGGGTAACTAGGGACAACGCCGGGGAGCTGTTTTTT
CASRVTRDNAGELFF
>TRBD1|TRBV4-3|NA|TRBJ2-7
TGCGCCAGCAGCCAAGATCCCCTCCCCTCTGACAGGGGTGCCCACGAGCAGTACTTC
CASSQDPLPSDRGAHEQYF
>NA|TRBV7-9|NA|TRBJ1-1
TGTGCCAGCAGCTTATCGACAGCCAAAGCTTTCTTT
CASSLSTAKAFF
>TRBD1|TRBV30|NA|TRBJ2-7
TGTGCCTGGAGTGGGGACAGGATCTACGAGCAGTACTTC
CAWSGDRIYEQYF
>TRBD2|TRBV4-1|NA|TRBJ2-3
TGCGCCAGCAGCCAACCCACTAGCGGAAGCACAGATACGCAGTATTTT
CASSQPTSGSTDTQYF